The T cell receptor (gamma chain) described here comes from a study of human gamma delta and Vdelta1 T cells (dated by TCRdb to the late 2010s). Some background on the complete study: The study examined Delta One T cells, which are Vd1+ gamma-delta T cells, as cytotoxic effectors against acute myeloid leukemia.

Study-wide findings and limitations: Delta One T cells were reported to be polyclonal and to show broad cytotoxic targeting of acute myeloid leukemia.

This clone was found a few times. There is no known antigen for this receptor. No much larger clone exists at a distance of one base, and base qualities are not known. Reading from cysteine to phenylalanine, the CDR3 counts 16 amino acids. CDR3 DNA only is kept here, 48 bases in frame from base 1. In the germline V gene, CDR1 corresponds to VENAVY and CDR2 to YDSYNSRV. V is pruned by 2 bases and J by 0 bases, leaving 6 bases of the junction without a gene match. Library generation was performed with PCR. Data came from an Illumina MiSeq. Identical DNA sequences were merged into single rows after TCRdb reprocessed the public reads with CATT. The sample table lists 8,500 to 9,500 gamma-chain clones, around 42% of them with a count of one. Jointly, the top ten make up more than 2% of the sample.

Sequencing was carried out using Vdelta1 gamma-delta T cells from blood grown in culture (DOT cells). The intended sense of this specimen's cell subset or site label: Delta One T cells, in vitro expanded/differentiated Vd1+ gamma-delta T cells. This TCR was recovered from a human donor in good health. The chain is assembled from TRGV8 and TRGJP1. The CDR3 corresponds to CATWDTLDTTGWFKIF. The nucleotide sequence reads TGTGCCACCTGGGATACCCTCGATACCACTGGTTGGTTCAAGATATTT.